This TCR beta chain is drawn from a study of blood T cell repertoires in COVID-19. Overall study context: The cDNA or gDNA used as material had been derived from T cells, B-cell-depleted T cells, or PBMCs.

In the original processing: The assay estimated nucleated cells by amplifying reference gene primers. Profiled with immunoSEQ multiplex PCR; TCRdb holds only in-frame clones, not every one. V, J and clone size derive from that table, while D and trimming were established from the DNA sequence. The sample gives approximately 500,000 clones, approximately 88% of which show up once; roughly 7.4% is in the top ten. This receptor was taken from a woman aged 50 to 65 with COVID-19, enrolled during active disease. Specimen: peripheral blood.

The CDR3 here is CASSPRRGEKLFF. CDR3 in DNA: TGTGCCAGCAGCCCCCGGAGGGGTGAAAAACTGTTTTTT. This chain joins TRBV7-2 and TRBJ1-4, with D possibly TRBD1 on 5 matching bases. CDR3 length equals 13 residues. V was shortened by 5 bases and J by 7 bases, with 11 bases between the two germline ends. Germline CDR1 reads SGHTA; CDR2 reads FQGNSA.